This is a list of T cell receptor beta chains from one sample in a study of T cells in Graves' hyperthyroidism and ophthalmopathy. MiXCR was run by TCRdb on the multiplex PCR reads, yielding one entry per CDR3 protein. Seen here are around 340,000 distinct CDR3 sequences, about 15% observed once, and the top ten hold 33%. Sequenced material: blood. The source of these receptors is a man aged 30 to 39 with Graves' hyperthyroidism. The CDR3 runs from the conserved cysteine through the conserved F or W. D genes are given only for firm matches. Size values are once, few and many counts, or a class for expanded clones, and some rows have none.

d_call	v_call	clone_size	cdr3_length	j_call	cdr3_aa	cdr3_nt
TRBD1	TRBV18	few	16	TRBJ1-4	CASSAQGAATNEKLFF	TGTGCCAGCTCAGCACAGGGGGCTGCAACTAATGAAAAACTGTTTTTT
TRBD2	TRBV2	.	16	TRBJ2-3	CASRVGLAGETDTQYF	TGTGCCAGCAGGGTGGGACTAGCGGGAGAAACAGATACGCAGTATTTT
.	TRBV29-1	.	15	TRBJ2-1	CSVLDRLLSYNEQFF	TGCAGCGTGCTCGACAGACTTTTATCCTACAATGAGCAGTTCTTC
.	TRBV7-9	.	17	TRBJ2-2	CASSLLGEWGDTGELFF	TGTGCCAGCAGCTTATTAGGGGAGTGGGGCGACACCGGGGAGCTGTTTTTT
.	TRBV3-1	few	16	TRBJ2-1	CASSQASLRPYNEQFF	TGTGCCAGCAGCCAGGCTAGCCTGCGCCCCTACAATGAGCAGTTCTTC
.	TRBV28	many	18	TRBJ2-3	CASSFGRHQKIRTDTQYF	TGTGCCAGCAGTTTTGGGCGACACCAAAAAATACGCACAGATACGCAGTATTTT
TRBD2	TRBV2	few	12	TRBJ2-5	CASGGDQETQYF	TGTGCCAGTGGGGGGGATCAAGAGACCCAGTACTTC
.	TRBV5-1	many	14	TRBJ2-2	CASSLDRNTGELFF	TGCGCCAGCAGCTTGGATCGGAACACCGGGGAGCTGTTTTTT
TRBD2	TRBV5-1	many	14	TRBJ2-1	CASSVSGRYDEQFF	TGCGCCAGCAGCGTTAGCGGGAGATATGATGAGCAGTTCTTC
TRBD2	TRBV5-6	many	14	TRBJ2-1	CASRLAGGKGEQFF	TGTGCCAGCAGGCTAGCGGGAGGGAAGGGTGAGCAGTTCTTC
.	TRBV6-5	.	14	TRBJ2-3	CASSYRRGTDTQYF	TGTGCCAGCAGTTACCGCCGAGGCACAGATACGCAGTATTTT